Given below is one T cell receptor beta chain in context. What it recognizes is unknown. These data belong to a study of cytomegalovirus exposure and HLA in healthy donors. Vbeta (60) and Jbeta (13) primers were used in the PCR. The table came from immunoSEQ multiplex PCR; TCRdb's copy has only in-frame clones and leaves some out. The data contain more than 150,000 clones, 80% of them seen just once; the ten biggest clones take up 1.3% to 1.5%. Study results and limitations: V- and J-gene trimming of TCR beta was linked (in a later analysis) to a missense DCLRE1C variant. Across HLA loci, a later analysis found differing TCR association rates, with DRB1 most and HLA-C fewest. HLA alleles were associated with 15,000 to 20,000 TCR beta sequences in a later analysis at 0.05 false discovery rate.

Input material: PBMCs. The receptor was isolated from a girl aged 10-17 years in good health and CMV-seropositive.

The CDR3 bases are TGTGCCAGCAGCCAAGATATAGCGGGAGCCTACGAGCAGTACTTC. It yields the protein CASSQDIAGAYEQYF. This chain links TRBV4-2 with TRBJ2-7; 9 bases align to TRBD2. This CDR3 is 15 amino acids long. V gave up 0 bases and J gave up 2 bases; unmatched junction bases: 2. Germline V lookup: CDR1 LGHNA, CDR2 YNFKEQ.